This T cell receptor (beta chain) was profiled in a study of monozygotic twins with inflammatory bowel disease (dated by TCRdb to about 2019). Study-wide context: The full study comprised some 30 monozygotic twin pairs: nine German pairs (four IBD-concordant, five IBD-discordant) and 19 IBD-discordant Danish pairs. The search for disease-associated traits relied mainly on comparing IBD patients with their genetically identical healthy co-twins within discordant pairs. Each individual had, on average, about 151 000 unique TCRalpha sequences and 181 000 unique TCRbeta sequences available for analysis.

From each donor, a 2.5 ml peripheral blood sample was drawn into PAXgene tubes and stored at -80 degrees C. Total RNA was isolated from whole blood with the PAXgene blood miRNA kit on an automated QIAcube, without T cell sorting. Peripheral blood from monozygotic twin pairs, either concordant or discordant for inflammatory bowel disease, underwent deep TCRalpha and TCRbeta repertoire profiling that used unique molecular barcoding. Smoking habits were recorded for all twin pairs, and individuals were classified as current, former or never smokers. As concerns this clonotype: What this receptor recognizes is not known.

According to the germline V gene, CDR1 reads MNHEY and CDR2 reads SVGAGI. The CDR3 measures 11 amino acids from cysteine to phenylalanine. No DNA accompanies this entry. Study-level results and caveats: Differing immunosuppressive treatments among patients may have added background noise and inter-individual variability to the repertoires. Fewer clonotypes were shared with other individuals by IBD patients than by healthy twins, most markedly in patients showing signs of disease activity. Repertoire similarity did not differ between concordant and discordant twins, which could be due to limited statistical power. A decrease in TCRbeta repertoire diversity, as measured by inverse Simpson index, was observed in IBD patients compared with their healthy co-twins. The results gave no support for a single strong signal or clonotype linked to IBD. Distinction between different T cell subtypes could not be achieved in the analysis.

Libraries were prepared through 5' RACE. Preparation of each TCR library used approximately 3,200 ng of total RNA. For each sample, cDNA synthesis was carried out in eight separate reactions using SMARTScribe reverse transcriptase. During cDNA synthesis, template switching was used to introduce unique molecular identifiers that contained a 6-nucleotide sample barcode. Two nested PCRs of about 16 and 10 cycles amplified the TCRalpha and TCRbeta cDNA, and bead purification followed each PCR. Before amplification, cDNA was treated with uracil DNA-glycosylase and purified using the QIAquick PCR purification kit. In the second PCR, Illumina TruSeq-compatible adapters and sample-specific barcodes were added. TapeStation and Qubit were used to check library quality and concentration, and 5 ng of each library went into the pool. The pooled libraries were sequenced with 2 x 100 bp reads and custom sequencing primers on an Illumina HiSeq2500 single-index Rapid Run. In the source study's methods: PCR and sequencing errors were corrected by UMI-based consensus assembly using MiGEC version 1.2.6. MiXCR version 2.1.1 was used for V(D)J alignment, clonotype assembly and CDR3 extraction. To normalise gene usage, clonotype sharing and MAIT/NKT TCR abundance, the top 1000, 10 000 and 20 000 clonotypes in each sample were analysed. Diversity was computed as the inverse Simpson index with the vegan R package after downsampling to 27 000 UMIs. Paired Mann-Whitney U tests were applied to discordant twin pairs, and Benjamini-Hochberg correction was used for multiple testing. After reprocessing by TCRdb, each CDR3 protein sequence is one entry, and no DNA is given. These V and J calls originate from TCRdb's pipeline instead of the authors' own analysis. The sample table gives about 450,000 distinct CDR3 sequences. In total, the top ten clones hold about 2.2% of the sample.

The source material was blood. The sequence was collected from a human donor with ulcerative colitis or Crohn's disease, or a healthy co-twin of an affected twin (not recorded which). This chain is built from TRBV6-5 and TRBJ2-1; no DNA is available, so the TRBD1 call from TCRdb remains unchecked. The CDR3 sequence is CAIGGGDEQFF.